This T cell receptor beta chain is drawn from a study of cytomegalovirus exposure and HLA in healthy donors. The PCR employed 60 Vbeta primers together with 13 Jbeta primers. Repertoires were generated with immunoSEQ multiplex PCR, while TCRdb's copy carries only in-frame clones and drops some. Here the sample spans roughly 120,000 clones, roughly 66% being singletons. Germline CDR1 MNHEY, CDR2 SMNVEV (reference sequence). V was clipped by 3 bases and J by 11 bases, with 10 bases between them. This CDR3 spans 11 amino acids. Points on this clone: What it binds is not known.

Findings and caveats of the study: Based on reports, TCR beta sequences accurately predicted HLA-A and HLA-B alleles for most subjects. Rare TCR sequences dominated, though some public TCRs recurred in many donors. Several top significant clusters appeared, in a later analysis, to be linked to common viral pathogens. An analysis that was carried out later associated 16,951 TCR beta sequences with HLA alleles at 0.05 false discovery rate.

The sequence was collected from a woman in her 30s in good health and CMV-seronegative. V gene TRBV27 combines with J gene TRBJ1-1, with no clear D. What was sequenced was PBMCs. The CDR3 sequence: CASSLRGEAFF. The DNA of the CDR3 is TGTGCCAGCAGTTTGCGGGGAGAGGCTTTCTTT.